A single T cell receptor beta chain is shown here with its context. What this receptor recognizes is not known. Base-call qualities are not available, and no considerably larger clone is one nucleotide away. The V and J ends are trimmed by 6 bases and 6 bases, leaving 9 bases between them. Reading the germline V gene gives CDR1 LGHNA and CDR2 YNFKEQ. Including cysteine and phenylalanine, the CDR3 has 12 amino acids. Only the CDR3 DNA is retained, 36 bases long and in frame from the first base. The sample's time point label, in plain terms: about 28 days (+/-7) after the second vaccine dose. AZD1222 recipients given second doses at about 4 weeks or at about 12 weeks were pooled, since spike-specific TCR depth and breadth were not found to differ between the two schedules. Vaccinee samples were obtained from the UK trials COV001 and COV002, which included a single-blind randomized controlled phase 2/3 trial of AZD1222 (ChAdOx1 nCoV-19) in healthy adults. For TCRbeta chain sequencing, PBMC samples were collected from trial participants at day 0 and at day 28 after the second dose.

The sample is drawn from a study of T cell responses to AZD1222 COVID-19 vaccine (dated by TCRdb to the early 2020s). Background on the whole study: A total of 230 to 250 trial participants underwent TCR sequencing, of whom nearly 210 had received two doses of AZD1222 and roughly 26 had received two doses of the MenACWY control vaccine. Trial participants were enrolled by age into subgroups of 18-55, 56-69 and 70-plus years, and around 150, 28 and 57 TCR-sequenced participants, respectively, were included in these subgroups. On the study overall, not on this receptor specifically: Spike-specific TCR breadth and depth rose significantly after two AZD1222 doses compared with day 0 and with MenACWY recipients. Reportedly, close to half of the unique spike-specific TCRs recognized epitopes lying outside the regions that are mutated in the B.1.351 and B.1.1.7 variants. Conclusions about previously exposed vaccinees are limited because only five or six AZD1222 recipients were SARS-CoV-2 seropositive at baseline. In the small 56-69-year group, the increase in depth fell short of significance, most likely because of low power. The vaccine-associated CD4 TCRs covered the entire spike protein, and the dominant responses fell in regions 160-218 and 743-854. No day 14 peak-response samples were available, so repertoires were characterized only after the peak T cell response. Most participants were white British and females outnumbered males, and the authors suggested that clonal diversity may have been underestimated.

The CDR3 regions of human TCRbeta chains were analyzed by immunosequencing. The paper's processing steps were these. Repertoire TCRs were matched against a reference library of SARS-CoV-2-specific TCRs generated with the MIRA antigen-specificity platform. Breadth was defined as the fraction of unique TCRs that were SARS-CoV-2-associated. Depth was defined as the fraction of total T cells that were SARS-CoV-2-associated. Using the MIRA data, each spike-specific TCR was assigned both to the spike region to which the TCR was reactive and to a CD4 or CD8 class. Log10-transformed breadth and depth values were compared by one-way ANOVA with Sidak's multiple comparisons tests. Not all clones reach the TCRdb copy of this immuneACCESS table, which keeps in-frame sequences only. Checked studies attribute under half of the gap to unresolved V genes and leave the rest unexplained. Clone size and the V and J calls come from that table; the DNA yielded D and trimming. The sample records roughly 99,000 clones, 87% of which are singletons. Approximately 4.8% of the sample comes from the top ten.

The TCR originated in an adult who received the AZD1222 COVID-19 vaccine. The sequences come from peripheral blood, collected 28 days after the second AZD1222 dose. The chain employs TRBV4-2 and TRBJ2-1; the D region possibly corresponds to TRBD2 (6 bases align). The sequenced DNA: TGTGCCAGCAGAATCGGGAGCAATGAGCAGTTCTTC. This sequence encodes CASRIGSNEQFF.